Detailed here is one TCR beta chain. Extraction of RNA preceded its reverse transcription into cDNA, which served as the sequencing template. Libraries were prepared by immunoSEQ multiplex PCR; TCRdb keeps only in-frame clonotypes and omits some of them. Among over 150,000 clones, 50% to 60% were seen once, and the ten largest hold over 12%. These data originate in a study of CD8+ T cells in alopecia areata. Germline values: CDR1 SGHRS, CDR2 YFSETQ. Trimming took 3 bases from V and 4 from J, leaving 7 bases between them. There are 13 residues in the CDR3. The TCR sequence derives from a human donor with alopecia areata. This chain connects TRBV5-1 to TRBJ2-2; D gene ambiguous. The input for sequencing was CD4+ T cells sorted from blood, taken at week 0. CDR3 in DNA: TGCGCCAGCAGCTCTGGGCGCACCGGGGAGCTGTTTTTT. Translated: CASSSGRTGELFF.